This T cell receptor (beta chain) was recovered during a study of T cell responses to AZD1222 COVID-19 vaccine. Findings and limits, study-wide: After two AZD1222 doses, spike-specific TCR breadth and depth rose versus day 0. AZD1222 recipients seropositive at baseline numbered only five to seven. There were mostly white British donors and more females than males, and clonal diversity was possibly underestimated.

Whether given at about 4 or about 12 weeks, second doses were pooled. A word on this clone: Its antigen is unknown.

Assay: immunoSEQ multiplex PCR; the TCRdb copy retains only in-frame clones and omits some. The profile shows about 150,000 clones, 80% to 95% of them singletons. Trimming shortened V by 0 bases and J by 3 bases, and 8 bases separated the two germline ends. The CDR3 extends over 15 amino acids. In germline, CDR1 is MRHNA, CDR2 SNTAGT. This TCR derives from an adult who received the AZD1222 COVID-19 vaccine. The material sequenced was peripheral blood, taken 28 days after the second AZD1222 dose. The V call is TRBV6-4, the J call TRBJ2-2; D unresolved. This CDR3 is CASSDSPGDTGELFF. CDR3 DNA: TGTGCCAGCAGTGACTCGCCCGGCGACACCGGGGAGCTGTTTTTT.